Sequencing of this T cell receptor beta chain was carried out in a study of neoadjuvant anti-PD-1 for oral cavity cancer. Time point noted: after neoadjuvant nivolumab, at surgical resection. Only a few counts were recorded for this clone. Libraries were prepared by immunoSEQ multiplex PCR; TCRdb keeps only in-frame clonotypes and omits some of them. The sample holds 9,500 to 15,000 clones, around 71% seen once. The starting material was PBMCs, obtained after nivolumab (anti-PD-1) treatment. The sequence was collected from a person aged 35-79 years with oral cavity squamous cell carcinoma.

CDR3 coding DNA: TGTGCCAGCAGTTTTCTGCAGTCCCCCTACAATGAGCAGTTCTTC. It yields the protein CASSFLQSPYNEQFF. The chain uses TRBV27 and TRBJ2-1; no reliable D call. This CDR3 contains 15 residues. V lost 3 bases and J 2 bases, leaving 11 bases between the germline ends. The germline CDR1 and CDR2 sequences are MNHEY and SMNVEV (reference sequence).